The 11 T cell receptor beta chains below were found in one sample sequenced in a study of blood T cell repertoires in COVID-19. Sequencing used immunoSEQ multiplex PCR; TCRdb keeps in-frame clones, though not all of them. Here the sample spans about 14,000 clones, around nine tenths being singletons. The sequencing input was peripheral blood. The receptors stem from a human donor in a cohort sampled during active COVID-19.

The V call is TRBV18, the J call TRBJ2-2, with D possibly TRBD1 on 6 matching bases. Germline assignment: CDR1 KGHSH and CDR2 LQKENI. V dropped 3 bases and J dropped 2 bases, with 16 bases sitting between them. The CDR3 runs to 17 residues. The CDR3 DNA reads TGTGCCAGCTCACCTGTCAGGGGCGTCCTAAACACCGGGGAGCTGTTTTTT. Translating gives CASSPVRGVLNTGELFF.

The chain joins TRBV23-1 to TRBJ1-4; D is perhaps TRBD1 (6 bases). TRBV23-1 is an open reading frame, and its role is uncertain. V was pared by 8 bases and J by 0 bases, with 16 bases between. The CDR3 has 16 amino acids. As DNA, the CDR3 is TGCGCCAGCCCGACAGGACCCTTCGCAACTAATGAAAAACTGTTTTTT. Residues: CASPTGPFATNEKLFF.

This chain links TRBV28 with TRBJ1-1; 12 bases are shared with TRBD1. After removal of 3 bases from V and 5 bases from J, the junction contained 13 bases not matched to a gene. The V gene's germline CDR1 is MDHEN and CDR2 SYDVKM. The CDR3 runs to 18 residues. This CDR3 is CASSLGQGARSGRTEAFF. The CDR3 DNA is TGTGCCAGCAGTTTGGGACAGGGGGCGAGGAGTGGGAGAACTGAAGCTTTCTTT.

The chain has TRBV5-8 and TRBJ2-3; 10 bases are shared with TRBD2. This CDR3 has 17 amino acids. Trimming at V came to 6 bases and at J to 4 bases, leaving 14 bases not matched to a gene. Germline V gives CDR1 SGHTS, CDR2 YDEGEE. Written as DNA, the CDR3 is TGTGCCAGCACCCTGCCGACGGGACTAGCGAACTCAGATACGCAGTATTTT. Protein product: CASTLPTGLANSDTQYF.

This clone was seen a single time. Here the CDR3 DNA reads TGTGCCAGCAACCCAGGTTATGGGTACTACGAGCAGTACTTC. Translation gives CASNPGYGYYEQYF. This chain connects TRBV27 to TRBJ2-7; D gene unclear. Germline V lookup: CDR1 MNHEY, CDR2 SMNVEV (reference sequence). CDR3 size: 14 residues. The V and J ends lost 7 bases and 3 bases respectively, with 16 bases between them.

CDR3 residues: CASSPGQGELFF. CDR3 nucleotide sequence: TGTGCCAGCAGCCCAGGACAGGGTGAGCTGTTTTTT. The chain uses TRBV11-2 and TRBJ2-2; 8 positions agree with TRBD1. J was trimmed by 11 bases and V by 5 bases; bases with no gene match: 4. There are 12 residues in the CDR3. The germline gives CDR1 SGHAT, CDR2 FQNNGV. Full variable domain (missing parts from reference TRBV11-2 and TRBJ2-2): EAGVAQSPRYKIIEKRQSVAFWCNPISGHATLYWYQQILGQGPKLLIQFQNNGVVDDSQLPKDRFSAERLKGVDSTLKIQPAKLEDSAVYLCASSPGQGELFFGEGSRLTVL.

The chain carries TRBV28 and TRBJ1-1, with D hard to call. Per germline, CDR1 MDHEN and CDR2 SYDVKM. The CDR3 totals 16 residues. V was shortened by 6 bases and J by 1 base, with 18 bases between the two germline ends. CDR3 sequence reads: CASRPTKGAGNTEAFF. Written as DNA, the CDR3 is TGTGCCAGCAGACCTACGAAGGGCGCGGGGAACACTGAAGCTTTCTTT.

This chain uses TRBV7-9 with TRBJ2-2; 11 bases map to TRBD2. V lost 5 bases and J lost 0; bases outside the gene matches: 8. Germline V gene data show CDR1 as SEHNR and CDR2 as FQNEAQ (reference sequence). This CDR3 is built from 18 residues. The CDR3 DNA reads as TGTGCCAGCAGCCTACGACTAGCGGGGCACGCGAACACCGGGGAGCTGTTTTTT. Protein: CASSLRLAGHANTGELFF.

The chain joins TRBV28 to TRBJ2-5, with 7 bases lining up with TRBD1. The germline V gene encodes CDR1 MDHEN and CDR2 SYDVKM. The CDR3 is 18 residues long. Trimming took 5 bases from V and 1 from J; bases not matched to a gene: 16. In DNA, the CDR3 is TGTGCCAGCAGTCTACCCCTTGAATCCGGGACAGCCCAAGAGACCCAGTACTTC. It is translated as CASSLPLESGTAQETQYF. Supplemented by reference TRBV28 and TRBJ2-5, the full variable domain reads DVKVTQSSRYLVKRTGEKVFLECVQDMDHENMFWYRQDPGLGLRLIYFSYDVKMKEKGDIPEGYSVSREKKERFSLILESASTNQTSMYLCASSLPLESGTAQETQYFGPGTRLLVL.

The CDR3 is CASSPSTRNTEAFF. CDR3 DNA: TGTGCCAGCAGCCCATCGACAAGGAACACTGAAGCTTTCTTT. The chain joins TRBV7-3 to TRBJ1-1; the D is unclear. Germline CDR1 and CDR2: SGHTA and FQGTGA. The CDR3 consists of 14 residues. Trimming took off 5 bases at V and 1 base at J, with 11 bases between the two ends.

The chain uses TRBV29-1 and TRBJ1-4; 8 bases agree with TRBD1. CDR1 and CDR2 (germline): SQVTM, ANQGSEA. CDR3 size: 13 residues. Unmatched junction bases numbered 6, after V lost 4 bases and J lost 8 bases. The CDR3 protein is CSVGDRMGEKLFF. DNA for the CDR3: TGCAGCGTTGGGGACAGGATGGGCGAAAAACTGTTTTTT.